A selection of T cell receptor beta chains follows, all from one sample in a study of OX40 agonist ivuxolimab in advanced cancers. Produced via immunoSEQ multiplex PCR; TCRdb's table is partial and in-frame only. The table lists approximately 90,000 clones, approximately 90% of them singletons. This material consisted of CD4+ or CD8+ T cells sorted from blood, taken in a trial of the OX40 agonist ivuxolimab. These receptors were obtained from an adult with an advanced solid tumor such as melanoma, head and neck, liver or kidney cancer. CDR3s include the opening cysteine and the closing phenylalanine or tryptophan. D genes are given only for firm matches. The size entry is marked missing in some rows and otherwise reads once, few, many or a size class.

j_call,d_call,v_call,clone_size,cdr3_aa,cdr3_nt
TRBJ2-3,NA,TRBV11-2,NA,CASSLVPGTPGLIF,TGTGCCAGCAGCTTAGTGCCCGGGACACCCGGACTGATTTTT
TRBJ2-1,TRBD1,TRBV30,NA,CAWSPLDRGNQFF,TGTGCCTGGAGTCCTTTAGACAGGGGAAACCAGTTCTTC
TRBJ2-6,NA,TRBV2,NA,CASLGPFSGANVLTF,TGTGCCAGCCTAGGACCGTTCTCTGGGGCCAACGTCCTGACTTTC
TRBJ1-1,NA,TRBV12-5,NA,CASGFGGGSEAFF,TGTGCTAGTGGTTTTGGAGGGGGTTCTGAAGCTTTCTTT
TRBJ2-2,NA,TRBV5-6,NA,CASSLHGTGELFF,TGTGCCAGCAGCTTGCACGGCACCGGGGAGCTGTTTTTT
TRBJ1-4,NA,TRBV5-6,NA,CASSAQGPPNEKLFF,TGTGCCAGCAGCGCGCAGGGACCCCCTAATGAAAAACTGTTTTTT
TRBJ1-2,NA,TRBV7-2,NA,CASSLAPRVGVGYTF,TGTGCCAGCAGCTTAGCCCCCAGGGTTGGGGTTGGCTACACCTTC
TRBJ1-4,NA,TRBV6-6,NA,CASSYSTRNEKLFF,TGTGCCAGCAGTTACTCGACCCGGAATGAAAAACTGTTTTTT
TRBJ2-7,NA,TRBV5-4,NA,CASSYDRVYEQYF,TGTGCCAGCAGTTATGACAGAGTCTACGAGCAGTACTTC
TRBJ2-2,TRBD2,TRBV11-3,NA,CASSSASGSNTGELLF,TGTGCCAGCAGTTCCGCTAGCGGGTCTAACACCGGGGAGCTGCTTTTT
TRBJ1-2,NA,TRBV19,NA,CASSEHRAYTF,TGTGCCAGTAGTGAACACAGGGCTTACACCTTC
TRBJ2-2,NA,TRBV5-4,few,CASSLVENTGELFF,TGTGCCAGCAGCTTGGTTGAGAACACCGGGGAGCTGTTTTTT
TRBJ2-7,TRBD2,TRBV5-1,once,CASSLPTSGAAEQYF,TGCGCCAGCAGCCTCCCGACTAGCGGGGCAGCCGAGCAGTACTTC
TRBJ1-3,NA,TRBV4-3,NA,CASAPADSGNTIYF,TGCGCCAGCGCCCCGGCCGACTCTGGAAACACCATATATTTT
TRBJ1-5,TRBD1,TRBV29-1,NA,CSVKTGIDQPQHF,TGCAGCGTGAAGACAGGGATCGACCAGCCCCAGCATTTT
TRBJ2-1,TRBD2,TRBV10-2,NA,CASSEGGGTSSSYNEQFF,TGCGCCAGCAGTGAAGGCGGGGGGACCTCGAGCTCCTACAATGAGCAGTTCTTC